A single sample is the source of the 6 T cell receptor beta chains below, sequenced in a study of naive and memory T cell subsets. An oligonucleotide containing a UMI was ligated to the 3' end of TCR cDNA. Ligated cDNA underwent four rounds of PCR with nested alpha and beta constant region primers and SP2. TCRdb itself ran the UMI-ligation and nested PCR reads through MiXCR, one entry per CDR3 protein. The data show more than 25,000 distinct CDR3 sequences, roughly 5.2% seen once. Sequencing was performed on blood. These receptors all stem from an adult in good health.

This clonotype was counted ten times or more. This chain links TRBV7-3 with TRBJ2-5, with 7 bases aligning to TRBD2. Germline V gene sequence: CDR1 SGHTA, CDR2 FQGTGA. V lost 1 base and J lost 2; bases outside the gene matches: 1. The CDR3 extends over 14 amino acids. The CDR3 DNA follows: TGTGCCAGCAGCTTAAACGGGGGGCAAGAGACCCAGTACTTC. This codes for CASSLNGGQETQYF.

In its sample, this clonotype was seen a few times. The J gene is TRBJ2-1, the V gene TRBV12-3 or TRBV12-4, with D possibly being TRBD1 (5 bases). Trimming took 3 bases from V and 2 from J, leaving 11 bases between them. The CDR3 has 15 residues. The CDR3 DNA reads TGTGCCAGCAGTTTTCCCTTGACAGCCTACAATGAGCAGTTCTTC. This sequence encodes CASSFPLTAYNEQFF.

The chain links TRBV7-2 to TRBJ2-7; D might be TRBD1 or TRBD2, each matching 5 bases. Germline V lookup: CDR1 SGHTA, CDR2 FQGNSA. The CDR3 totals 16 residues. The V end was cut by 2 bases, the J end by 0 bases, with 14 bases between. CDR3 nucleotide sequence: TGTGCCAGCAGCTTATCGAGGGGCACCTTCTCCTACGAGCAGTACTTC. It is translated as CASSLSRGTFSYEQYF.

This clonotype was counted ten times or more. This chain connects TRBV28 to TRBJ1-5; D remains unclear. CDR1 is MDHEN, CDR2 SYDVKM, per germline. V shed 5 bases and J shed 7 bases, with 24 bases lying between them. The CDR3 contains 17 residues. For the CDR3, the DNA is TGTGCCAGCAGTCCTCCCCTCGTCCGGAGACGTGGGCAGCCCCAGCATTTT. Protein: CASSPPLVRRRGQPQHF.

This clonotype was seen repeatedly, ten times or more. This chain connects TRBV28 to TRBJ1-5; 7 nucleotides line up with TRBD1. The V gene's germline CDR1 is MDHEN and CDR2 SYDVKM. The CDR3 is 14 amino acids. V shed 6 bases, J shed 2 bases, and the junction held 4 bases outside the gene matches. The chain's CDR3 is CASSVTGGNQPQHF. The CDR3 nucleotides are TGTGCCAGCAGCGTCACAGGGGGCAATCAGCCCCAGCATTTT.

By share of the sample, this clonotype is medium-sized. The chain carries TRBV18 and TRBJ1-1, with 7 positions matching TRBD1. Germline assignment: CDR1 KGHSH and CDR2 LQKENI. The CDR3 consists of 13 residues. The J segment lost 7 bases and the V segment lost 1 base, leaving 3 bases of the junction unmatched. Written as DNA, the CDR3 is TGTGCCAGCTCACCACGGCAGGGGGATGAAGCTTTCTTT. This translates into CASSPRQGDEAFF. The variable domain in full, completed from reference TRBV18 and TRBJ1-1, reads NAGVMQNPRHLVRRRGQEARLRCSPMKGHSHVYWYRQLPEEGLKFMVYLQKENIIDESGMPKERFSAEFPKEGPSILRIQQVVRGDSAAYFCASSPRQGDEAFFGQGTRLTVV.